In this sample, the clone carrying this T cell receptor beta chain turned up many times. Described time point: longitudinal time-point 1 (baseline). The V gene's germline CDR1 is SGHRS and CDR2 YFSETQ. V gave up 0 bases and J gave up 6 bases, with 13 bases separating them. This CDR3 contains 14 residues. This specimen comes from a study of neurological immune-mediated disorders. Using its own MiXCR run on the 5' RACE reads, TCRdb lists one record per CDR3 protein. The sample comprises 71,000 or so distinct CDR3 sequences, roughly an eighth of which are singletons, and under 5.5% rests with the top ten.

The TCR was taken from a female donor with HTLV-1-associated myelopathy (HAM/TSP). This chain connects TRBV5-1 to TRBJ2-7; tentative D call: TRBD2 (6 bases). Input material: PBMCs. Written as DNA, the CDR3 is TGCGCCAGCAGCTTGGCCATGGGGGGTACCGAGCAGTACTTC. Its protein product is CASSLAMGGTEQYF.